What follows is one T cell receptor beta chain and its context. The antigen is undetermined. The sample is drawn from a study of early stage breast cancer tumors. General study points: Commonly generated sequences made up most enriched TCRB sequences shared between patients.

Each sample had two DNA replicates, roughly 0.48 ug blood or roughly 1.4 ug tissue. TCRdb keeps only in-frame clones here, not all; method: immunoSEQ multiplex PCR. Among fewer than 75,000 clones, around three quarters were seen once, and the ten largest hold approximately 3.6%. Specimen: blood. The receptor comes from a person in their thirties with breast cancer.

CDR3: CASSESKSAMGPDTQYF. In DNA form, the CDR3 reads TGCGCCAGCAGTGAGTCGAAGTCCGCAATGGGGCCAGATACGCAGTATTTT. V usage is TRBV10-1 and J usage is TRBJ2-3; D is perhaps TRBD1 (5 bases). Germline CDR1 reads WNHNN; CDR2 reads SYGVQD (reference sequence). This CDR3 spans 17 amino acids. V was pared by 0 bases and J by 4 bases, with 17 bases between.